Listed below are T cell receptor beta chains from one sample, sequenced in a study of CD8+ T cells in alopecia areata. The table came from immunoSEQ multiplex PCR; TCRdb's copy has only in-frame clones and leaves some out. The sample has more than 95,000 clones; roughly two thirds are singletons. The material sequenced was CD4+ T cells sorted from blood. Source of these receptors: a human donor in good health. Both conserved end residues are part of each CDR3. Each record gives: V gene, J gene, D gene, clone size, CDR3 protein, CDR3 DNA. The D gene is left open where the match is weak. The size of a clone is reported for some rows only, either as once, few or many, or as a class for expanded clones.

TRBV6-1	TRBJ2-3	-	few	CASSEARTGGWPDTQYF	TGTGCCAGCAGTGAAGCCCGTACGGGGGGCTGGCCAGATACGCAGTATTTT
TRBV6-6	TRBJ2-7	TRBD2	few	CASSTRGDSYEQYF	TGTGCCAGCAGTACCCGGGGGGATTCCTACGAGCAGTACTTC
TRBV29-1	TRBJ2-4	-	-	CSVEAPGDIQYF	TGCAGCGTTGAAGCCCCGGGGGACATTCAGTACTTC
TRBV4-1	TRBJ2-7	-	-	CASSQGLRDVLPYEQYF	TGCGCCAGCAGCCAGGGGCTCCGGGACGTCTTACCCTACGAGCAGTACTTC
TRBV15	TRBJ2-5	-	once	CATSRGSADEETQYF	TGTGCCACCAGCAGAGGGTCGGCGGATGAAGAGACCCAGTACTTC
TRBV30	TRBJ2-2	-	few	CAWMAGTNTGELFF	TGTGCCTGGATGGCCGGGACGAACACCGGGGAGCTGTTTTTT
TRBV4-1	TRBJ1-1	TRBD1	-	CASSPGQGPNTEAFF	TGCGCCAGCAGCCCCGGACAGGGGCCGAACACTGAAGCTTTCTTT
TRBV10-3	TRBJ2-1	TRBD2	-	CAISERGGEQFF	TGTGCCATCAGTGAGCGCGGGGGTGAGCAGTTCTTC
TRBV29-1	TRBJ1-2	-	few	CSDRNPNYGYTF	TGCAGCGACAGGAATCCCAACTATGGCTACACCTTC
TRBV29-1	TRBJ2-7	TRBD1	-	CSVGTGASYEQYF	TGCAGCGTGGGGACAGGGGCGTCCTACGAGCAGTACTTC
TRBV5-1	TRBJ2-7	-	-	CASRARPGDAYEQYF	TGCGCCAGCAGAGCCCGTCCCGGAGATGCCTACGAGCAGTACTTC
TRBV7-2	TRBJ2-5	TRBD2	few	CASRPGTSGGAGKTQYF	TGTGCCAGCAGACCTGGGACTAGCGGGGGGGCAGGAAAGACCCAGTACTTC
TRBV2	TRBJ1-1	TRBD1	few	CASLRDRVTEAFF	TGTGCCAGTCTCCGGGACAGGGTTACTGAAGCTTTCTTT
TRBV2	TRBJ1-1	TRBD1	few	CASSGTGGRFAFF	TGTGCCAGCAGTGGGACAGGGGGGCGTTTTGCTTTCTTT
TRBV30	TRBJ1-1	-	-	CAWRPDSNTEAFF	TGTGCCTGGAGGCCGGACAGTAACACTGAAGCTTTCTTT
TRBV5-1	TRBJ2-5	-	-	CASSPMTVETQYF	TGCGCCAGCAGCCCCATGACTGTGGAGACCCAGTACTTC
TRBV30	TRBJ1-2	-	once	CAWSVAGGGYTF	TGTGCCTGGAGTGTCGCGGGGGGAGGCTACACCTTC
TRBV2	TRBJ1-2	-	-	CASSLREGETF	TGTGCCAGCAGCCTCCGGGAAGGGGAGACCTTC
TRBV29-1	TRBJ2-5	-	few	CSVGDGKETQYF	TGCAGCGTTGGGGACGGCAAAGAGACCCAGTACTTC
TRBV4-2	TRBJ1-6	-	once	CASSQDTRAPLHF	TGTGCCAGCAGCCAGGATACTAGGGCACCCCTCCACTTT
TRBV29-1	TRBJ2-5	-	-	CSAERQIQETQYF	TGCAGCGCCGAAAGGCAAATCCAAGAGACCCAGTACTTC
TRBV18	TRBJ2-5	TRBD2	-	CASSPTGGPETQYF	TGTGCCAGCTCACCGACGGGGGGGCCGGAGACCCAGTACTTC
TRBV30	TRBJ1-5	-	once	CAWSQEGGNQPQHF	TGTGCCTGGAGTCAGGAGGGAGGCAATCAGCCCCAGCATTTT
TRBV7-7	TRBJ2-5	-	-	CASSSFGNLQETQYF	TGTGCCAGCAGCTCCTTCGGGAACCTCCAAGAGACCCAGTACTTC
TRBV6-4	TRBJ2-2	-	-	CASSAFMAGELFF	TGTGCCAGCAGTGCCTTCATGGCCGGGGAGCTGTTTTTT
TRBV29-1	TRBJ2-1	TRBD1	-	CSVPGQGSNEQFF	TGCAGCGTTCCGGGACAGGGGTCCAATGAGCAGTTCTTC
TRBV5-6	TRBJ1-2	-	-	CASSLAGPGYGYTF	TGTGCCAGCAGCTTGGCGGGCCCTGGCTATGGCTACACCTTC
TRBV29-1	TRBJ1-1	-	-	CSVEEPPGAFF	TGCAGCGTTGAAGAACCTCCAGGGGCTTTCTTT
TRBV19	TRBJ2-1	-	few	CASSIPRGPTDEQFF	TGTGCCAGTAGTATTCCGCGGGGGCCGACGGATGAGCAGTTCTTC
TRBV4-2	TRBJ2-7	-	-	CASSQDSTLASDFSYEQYF	TGTGCCAGCAGCCAAGACAGCACGCTGGCCAGCGATTTCTCCTACGAGCAGTACTTC
TRBV4-1	TRBJ1-1	-	few	CASSPRQGRYTEAFF	TGCGCCAGCAGCCCACGTCAAGGCCGCTACACTGAAGCTTTCTTT
TRBV11-2	TRBJ1-6	-	-	CASSSLYEGDNSPLHF	TGTGCCAGCAGCTCCCTGTATGAGGGAGATAATTCACCCCTCCACTTT
TRBV10-3	TRBJ2-5	-	-	CAISSLEGAETQYF	TGTGCCATCAGCTCCCTGGAGGGTGCGGAGACCCAGTACTTC
TRBV30	TRBJ1-5	-	-	CAWSGGGRNQPQHF	TGTGCCTGGAGTGGAGGGGGTAGAAATCAGCCCCAGCATTTT
TRBV7-2	TRBJ2-7	TRBD1	-	CASRPRPGTASHEQYF	TGTGCCAGCAGACCACGCCCGGGGACAGCAAGTCACGAGCAGTACTTC
TRBV5-4	TRBJ2-3	TRBD2	-	CASTVGGRGTDTQYF	TGTGCCAGCACTGTCGGGGGGAGGGGCACAGATACGCAGTATTTT
TRBV30	TRBJ1-5	-	-	CAWSIDHSNQPQHF	TGTGCCTGGAGTATTGATCATAGCAATCAGCCCCAGCATTTT
TRBV4-2	TRBJ1-5	-	-	CASSQDLGTNQPQHF	TGTGCCAGCAGCCAAGATCTTGGAACCAATCAGCCCCAGCATTTT
TRBV7-9	TRBJ2-2	-	-	CASSPIEELFF	TGTGCCAGCAGCCCCATCGAGGAGCTGTTTTTT
TRBV29-1	TRBJ1-2	-	-	CSVVRGARYTF	TGCAGCGTTGTTAGGGGGGCTCGCTACACCTTC
TRBV10-3	TRBJ2-5	TRBD1	-	CAISEGRGQEETQYF	TGTGCCATCAGTGAGGGGAGAGGACAGGAAGAGACCCAGTACTTC
TRBV14	TRBJ2-5	-	medium-sized	CASSRQDQETQYF	TGTGCCAGCAGCCGACAGGATCAAGAGACCCAGTACTTC
TRBV5-1	TRBJ1-3	-	-	CASSLDGFSGNTIYF	TGCGCCAGCAGCTTGGACGGATTCTCTGGAAACACCATATATTTT
TRBV30	TRBJ2-4	-	-	CAWSGNSAGKNIQYF	TGTGCCTGGAGTGGTAATTCCGCGGGAAAAAACATTCAGTACTTC
TRBV7-9	TRBJ1-1	TRBD1	-	CASTLGQGNTEAFF	TGTGCCAGCACCCTGGGACAGGGGAACACTGAAGCTTTCTTT
TRBV6-1	TRBJ2-5	-	-	CASSEFGQETQYF	TGTGCCAGCAGTGAATTTGGACAAGAGACCCAGTACTTC
TRBV5-4	TRBJ2-5	TRBD2	-	CASSLGLAGRKETQYF	TGTGCCAGCAGCTTGGGACTAGCGGGGAGGAAGGAGACCCAGTACTTC
TRBV18	TRBJ1-1	-	-	CASSPLDRPLAEAFF	TGTGCCAGCTCACCCCTCGACAGACCTCTGGCTGAAGCTTTCTTT
TRBV5-4	TRBJ2-6	-	-	CASSQGSGPGANVLTF	TGTGCCAGCAGCCAAGGGTCCGGCCCTGGGGCCAACGTCCTGACTTTC
TRBV7-9	TRBJ2-5	-	few	CASSLTGVETQYF	TGTGCCAGCAGCTTAACCGGGGTAGAGACCCAGTACTTC
TRBV5-1	TRBJ2-3	TRBD2	few	CASSKGLAGKAEYF	TGCGCCAGCAGCAAGGGACTAGCGGGGAAAGCGGAGTATTTT
TRBV29-1	TRBJ2-7	TRBD1	-	CSARTGNYEQYF	TGCAGCGCCAGGACAGGCAACTACGAGCAGTACTTC
TRBV25-1	TRBJ1-2	-	-	CASRPRGIANYGYTF	TGTGCCAGTCGACCCCGAGGGATAGCTAACTATGGCTACACCTTC
TRBV7-3	TRBJ2-2	-	-	CASSRQNTGELFF	TGTGCCAGCAGCAGACAGAACACCGGGGAGCTGTTTTTT
TRBV6-1	TRBJ1-2	-	-	CASSERANYGYTF	TGTGCCAGCAGTGAAAGGGCTAACTATGGCTACACCTTC
TRBV6-4	TRBJ1-1	-	-	CASSEGRALQNTEAFF	TGTGCCAGCAGTGAAGGCAGGGCTCTACAGAACACTGAAGCTTTCTTT
TRBV2	TRBJ1-2	-	-	CASSTTDLSGYTF	TGTGCCAGCAGTACGACAGACCTATCGGGCTACACCTTC